Listed here is a single T cell receptor (beta chain). It has no known antigen specificity. The input lacks base qualities; no much larger clone sits a single base away. This sample was taken from a study of cytomegalovirus exposure and HLA in healthy donors (dated by TCRdb to about 2017). For context, the study as a whole: An earlier analysis of 587 of the donors reported over 250 Gb of sequence data and 95 million to 130 million unique TCR beta sequences obtained from 150 million to 200 million T cells. About 300 gigabases of sequencing data and 70 million to 85 million unique TCR sequences were included in an early release covering about 700 HLA-typed donors. A later genetic analysis took genome-wide SNP genotypes for about 55% of the 666 donors and used that subset as a discovery cohort. Among approximately 370 genotyped donors of the cohort, an average of approximately 240,000 unique TCR beta nucleotide sequences was sequenced per donor, of which about 19% were non-productive. Donor age, sex, ethnicity and CMV serostatus were collected together with the repertoire data. Five DR-DQ haplotypes were handled as single units for association and clustering, since linkage in the cohort was strong. Among the roughly 400 genotyped donors, more than 70% belonged to the genetic ancestry cluster associated with self-reported Caucasian donors. In a later analysis, previously published TCR beta repertoires from 500 to 750 donors were re-analyzed and high-resolution HLA genotyping was added so that TCR occurrence patterns could be studied. In addition to the first cohort of about 650 subjects, a separate validation cohort of about 120 different subjects was used. An earlier analysis of some 500 of the donors used high-throughput TCR beta sequencing to judge whether each TCR beta V gene segment behaved as functional or pseudogenic. Typing coverage differed by locus: A, B, C, DRB1 and DQB1 were typed in roughly 620-640 donors, DQA1 in about 510, DPA1 in nearly 610, and DPB1 in just under 490. In the later analysis, no new phenotypic data were used to find candidate immune exposures; instead, reliance was placed on TCR beta sequences and their occurrence across donors. HLA typing covered class I and class II loci at four-digit resolution. The study profiled the T cell repertoires of about 640 subjects by immunosequencing and related them to cytomegalovirus serostatus. Every repertoire in the discovery cohort had been generated on one and the same sequencing platform. To predict cytomegalovirus infection status, the study combined high-throughput TCR immunosequencing, statistical association of individual TCRs with disease status, and machine learning. The study was designed to test whether signatures of past pathogen exposure could be identified by cataloging public T cell receptors.

Here is what the overall study found, with its caveats: Most CMV-associated TCR beta chains appeared to be HLA-restricted in a later analysis, and the HLA associations seemed to be driven largely by CMV exposure. Linkage disequilibrium might explain the correlated functional status among segregating V segments, but an unknown experimental factor could not be ruled out. The only immune exposure information available for the cohort was CMV serostatus. The study listed around 160 TCR beta chains as associated with cytomegalovirus. Several of the top co-occurrence clusters appeared to be linked to parvovirus B19, influenza, CMV and Epstein-Barr virus, according to a later analysis. Strong co-occurrence of HLA alleles, especially DR and DQ, made assigning TCR associations to individual alleles difficult. Because HLA typing was unavailable for some donors at each locus, only the typed subset was used in association tests. A later analysis found that HLA-associated TCR beta chains were more clonally expanded and had lower generation probabilities than equally common non-associated chains. The cohort was sequenced for TCR beta chains only, and without alpha or paired-chain data the features that could be detected were limited. A further reported finding was that TCR beta sequences accurately predicted the HLA-A and HLA-B alleles for most subjects in the first cohort. The classifier was reported to diagnose cytomegalovirus status with high specificity and sensitivity in both the original cohort and the validation cohort. Most TCR sequences were seen in very few donors, while some public TCRs were found in many individuals. Sequencing depth was assumed to be roughly uniform across donors in the presence/absence analyses, though that assumption may not hold. Compared with the roughly 670-donor mean, donors in an Asian-associated ancestry cluster had fewer N-insertions in productive TCRs, according to a later genetic analysis. It was suggested by the authors that the approach could potentially be generalized to other disease states and immunological phenotypes. A later analysis found that TCR association rates varied across HLA loci, with DRB1 alleles showing the most associated TCRs and HLA-C alleles the fewest. V-gene and J-gene trimming of TCR beta chains was associated with a missense DCLRE1C variant in a later genetic analysis, and the association was replicated in an independent cohort. In an earlier analysis of more than 450 of the donors, most TCR beta V segments were observed in productive rearrangements about 87% or about 30% of the time, broadly matching IMGT annotations. At a false discovery rate of 0.05, a later analysis linked around 17,000 TCR beta sequences to specific HLA alleles. The earlier analysis of nearly 600 of the donors excluded fewer than 20 rarely observed V segments, including chromosome 9 orphons, because counts were too low. In vitro tests confirmed that three of the cytomegalovirus-associated TCR beta chains recognize cytomegalovirus antigens. A group of highly shared sequence variants was considered likely to be a technical artifact of the sequencing pipeline.

The cohort comprised 710 or so healthy bone marrow donors. All cohort members were sampled while nominally healthy, although unrecorded immune exposures were likely present. The donor was CMV seropositive and was included in the group of approximately 310 seropositive cohort members. Every donor gave a peripheral blood sample, and the peripheral blood mononuclear cells from that sample were used for TCR beta sequencing. The Qiagen DNeasy Blood Extraction Kit was used to extract genomic DNA from the blood cell samples. The library was built by means of the immunoSEQ multiplex PCR assay. For the multiplex PCR, a mixture combining 60 forward primers for TCR Vbeta segments and 13 reverse primers for TCR Jbeta segments was used. The CDR3 region of rearranged TCR beta genes was amplified from genomic DNA by a multiplex PCR assay. On the Illumina HiSeq System, the amplified TCR beta libraries were sequenced as 87-base-pair reads. As for the original processing: A later analysis counted about 80 million unique TCR beta chains across the 666 repertoires, and about 10 million of these chains were shared by at least two donors. To remove PCR and sequencing errors, raw reads were error-corrected and collapsed into unique sequences using a nearest-neighbor algorithm that merged closely related sequences. To assign V, D and J gene segments, CDR3 sequences were aligned to IMGT reference sequences. For a sequence to be retained, a match of at least six nucleotides was required to both a V gene segment and a J gene segment. Rearrangements were classified as productive when the CDR3 lacked stop codons and remained in frame with V and J, and all other rearrangements were classified as non-productive. Following IMGT convention, CDR3 was defined as the stretch from the second conserved V-encoded cysteine to the conserved J-encoded phenylalanine. In an earlier analysis of approximately 590 of the donors, sequences lacking an unambiguous match to a single V gene segment were excluded. An earlier analysis of approximately 590 of the donors classified V segments as functional when productive rearrangements were above 56.7% and as segregating when the standard deviation between donors was above 5%. To diagnose cytomegalovirus status from the catalog of TCR beta chain sequences, a statistical classification framework was built. In a later analysis, V and J genes were assigned by comparing TCR nucleotide sequences against IMGT/GENE-DB human TR gene sequences. Using the TCRdist pipeline, a later analysis assigned CDR3 sequences along with most-parsimonious VDJ recombination scenarios. In a later analysis, every TCR beta chain was defined by the combination of its CDR3 amino acid sequence and its V-gene family, and reads without a unique V-gene family were dropped. A later analysis removed several hundred highly shared, low-generation-probability nucleotide sequences to deal with suspected cross-contamination and a sequencing artifact. In a later analysis, a clonal expansion index was calculated for each public chain from normalized within-repertoire ranks of inferred template counts. A later analysis computed generation probabilities with a VDJ recombination model fitted to out-of-frame rearrangements, and checked the results against IGoR. In a later analysis, TCR-TCR, TCR-HLA and TCR-CMV co-occurrence was scored with hypergeometric tests, and a repertoire-size bias correction was applied to TCR pairs. In a later analysis, false discovery rates were estimated by permuting HLA or CMV assignments 20 times. In a later analysis, co-occurring TCRs were grouped with DBSCAN, and TCRdist sequence similarity was added when clustering was performed within HLA-allele-positive subsets. Repertoires with fewer than 30,000 or more than 120,000 public chains, plus five repertoires with anomalous nucleotide sharing, were excluded from co-occurrence clustering. Here the immuneACCESS table is served through TCRdb, limited to in-frame sequences with V and J called. Missing clones are a known gap in these copies; in checked studies unresolved V genes cover under half, and the rest lacks a known reason. V and J calls and clone size follow that table, whereas D and trimming were derived from the DNA. This sample gives 150,000 to 250,000 clones in total; roughly 78% of them show up just once. Over 1.5% of the sample comes from the top ten.

The receptor was derived from a girl aged 5 to 17 in good health and CMV-seropositive. Sequencing input: PBMCs.

CDR3 protein: CASSLGTSGKETQYF. The nucleotide sequence reads TGCGCCAGCAGCCTCGGGACTAGCGGCAAAGAGACCCAGTACTTC. The V and J genes are TRBV4-1 and TRBJ2-5, with TRBD2 identical over 11 junction bases. The V end gives up 4 bases and the J end 3 bases, leaving 4 bases in the junction not matched to a gene. The CDR3, cysteine through phenylalanine, is 15 amino acids long. Just the 45-base CDR3 DNA is kept, in frame starting at base 1. CDR1 and CDR2 are drawn from the germline V gene: MGHRA, YSYEKL.